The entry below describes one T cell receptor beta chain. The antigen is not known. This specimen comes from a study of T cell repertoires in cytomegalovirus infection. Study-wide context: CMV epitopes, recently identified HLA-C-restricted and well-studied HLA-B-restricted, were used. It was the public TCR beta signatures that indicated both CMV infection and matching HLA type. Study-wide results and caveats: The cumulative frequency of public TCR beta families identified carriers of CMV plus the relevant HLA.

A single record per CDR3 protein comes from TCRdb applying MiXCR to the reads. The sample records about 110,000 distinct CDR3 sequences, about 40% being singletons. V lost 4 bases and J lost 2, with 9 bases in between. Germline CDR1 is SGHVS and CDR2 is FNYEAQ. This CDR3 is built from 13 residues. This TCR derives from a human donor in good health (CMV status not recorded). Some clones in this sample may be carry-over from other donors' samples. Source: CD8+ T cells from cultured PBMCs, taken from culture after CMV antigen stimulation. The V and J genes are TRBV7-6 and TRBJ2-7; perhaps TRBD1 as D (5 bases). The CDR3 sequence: CASSSDRTYEQYF. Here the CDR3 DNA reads TGTGCCAGCAGCTCAGACAGAACCTACGAGCAGTACTTC.